Listed here is a single T cell receptor (beta chain). The CDR3 sequence is 14 residues long. V gave up 4 bases and J gave up 7 bases, with 15 bases separating them. CDR1 SGDLS and CDR2 YYNGEE come from the germline V gene. The sample comes from a study of blood T cell repertoires in COVID-19. Study-level information: There were acute and convalescent COVID-19 samples, and they came from the United States, Italy and Spain. Nucleic acid was either cDNA or gDNA, and it came from T cells, B-cell-depleted T cells, or PBMCs.

In the original analysis: Amplification with reference gene primers provided the estimates of nucleated cell counts. Generated by immunoSEQ multiplex PCR, the TCRdb table keeps only in-frame clones and is missing some. From that table come the V and J calls and clone size; the DNA was used to work out D and trimming. There are roughly 250,000 clones in the sample; approximately 78% occur only once, and 9.5% to 15% lies in the top ten. Source material: peripheral blood. This TCR was recovered from a woman aged 55-69 years with active or convalescent COVID-19. The chain is built from TRBV9 and TRBJ2-1; D is possibly TRBD2 (6 bases). This chain's CDR3 is CASSPSRGSNEQFF. DNA for the CDR3: TGTGCCAGCAGCCCCTCCCGGGGGAGTAATGAGCAGTTCTTC.